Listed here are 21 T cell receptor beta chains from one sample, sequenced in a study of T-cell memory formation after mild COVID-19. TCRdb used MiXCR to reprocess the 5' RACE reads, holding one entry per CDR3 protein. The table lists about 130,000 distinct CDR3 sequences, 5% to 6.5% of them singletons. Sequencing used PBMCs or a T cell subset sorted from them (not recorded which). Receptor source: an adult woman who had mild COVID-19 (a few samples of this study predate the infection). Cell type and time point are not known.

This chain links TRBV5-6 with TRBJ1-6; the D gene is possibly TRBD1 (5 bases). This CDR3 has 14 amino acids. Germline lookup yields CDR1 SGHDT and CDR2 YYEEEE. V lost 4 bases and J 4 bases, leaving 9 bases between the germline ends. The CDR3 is CASSRRDYNSPLHF. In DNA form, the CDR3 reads TGTGCCAGCAGCCGCAGGGATTATAATTCACCCCTCCACTTT. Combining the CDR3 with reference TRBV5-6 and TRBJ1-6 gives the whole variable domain DAGVTQSPTHLIKTRGQQVTLRCSPKSGHDTVSWYQQALGQGPQFIFQYYEEEERQRGNFPDRFSGHQFPNYSSELNVNALLLGDSALYLCASSRRDYNSPLHFGNGTRLTVT.

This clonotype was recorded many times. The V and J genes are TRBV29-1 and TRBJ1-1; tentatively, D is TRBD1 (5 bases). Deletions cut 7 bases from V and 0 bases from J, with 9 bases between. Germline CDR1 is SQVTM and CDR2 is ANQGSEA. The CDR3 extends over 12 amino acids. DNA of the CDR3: TGCAGCGCCCTGACAGTGAACACTGAAGCTTTCTTT. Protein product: CSALTVNTEAFF.

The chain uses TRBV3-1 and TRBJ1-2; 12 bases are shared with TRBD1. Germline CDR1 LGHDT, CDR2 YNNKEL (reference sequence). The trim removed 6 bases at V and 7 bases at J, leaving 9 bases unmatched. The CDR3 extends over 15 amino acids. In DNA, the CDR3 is TGTGCCAGCAGTAATATCGGGACAGGGGGCCCTGGCTACACCTTC. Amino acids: CASSNIGTGGPGYTF.

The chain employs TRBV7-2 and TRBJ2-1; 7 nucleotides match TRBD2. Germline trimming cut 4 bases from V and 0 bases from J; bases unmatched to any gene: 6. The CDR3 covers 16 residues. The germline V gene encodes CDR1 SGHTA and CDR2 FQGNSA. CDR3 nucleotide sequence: TGTGCCAGCAGCTCCGGGACTACCATCTCCTACAATGAGCAGTTCTTC. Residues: CASSSGTTISYNEQFF.

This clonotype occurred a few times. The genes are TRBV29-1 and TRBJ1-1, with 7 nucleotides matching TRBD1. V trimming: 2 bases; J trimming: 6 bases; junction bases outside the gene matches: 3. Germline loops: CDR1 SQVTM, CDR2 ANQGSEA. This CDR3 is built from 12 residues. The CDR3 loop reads CSVERGGSEAFF. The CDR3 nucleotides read TGCAGCGTTGAAAGAGGGGGCTCTGAAGCTTTCTTT.

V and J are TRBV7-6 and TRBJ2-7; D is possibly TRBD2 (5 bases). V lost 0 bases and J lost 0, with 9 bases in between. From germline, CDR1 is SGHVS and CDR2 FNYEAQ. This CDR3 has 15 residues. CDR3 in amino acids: CASSLASGSSYEQYF. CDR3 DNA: TGTGCCAGCAGCTTAGCCAGCGGAAGCTCCTACGAGCAGTACTTC. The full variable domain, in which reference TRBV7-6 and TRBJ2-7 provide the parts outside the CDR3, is GAGVSQSPRYKVTKRGQDVALRCDPISGHVSLYWYRQALGQGPEFLTYFNYEAQQDKSGLPNDRFSAERPEGSISTLTIQRTEQRDSAMYRCASSLASGSSYEQYFGPGTRLTVT.

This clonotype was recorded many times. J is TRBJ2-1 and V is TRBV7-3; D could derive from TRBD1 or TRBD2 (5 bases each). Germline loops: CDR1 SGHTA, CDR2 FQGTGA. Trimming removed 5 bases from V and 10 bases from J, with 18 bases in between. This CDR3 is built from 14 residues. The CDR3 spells CASSQGPTLTEQFF. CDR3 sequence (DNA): TGTGCCAGCAGCCAGGGACCGACCTTGACGGAGCAGTTCTTC.

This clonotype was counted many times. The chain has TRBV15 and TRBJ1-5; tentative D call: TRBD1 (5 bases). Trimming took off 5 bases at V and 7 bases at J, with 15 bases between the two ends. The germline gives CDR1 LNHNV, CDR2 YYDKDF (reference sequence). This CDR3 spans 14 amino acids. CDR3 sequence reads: CATSGQGSRQPQHF. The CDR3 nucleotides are TGTGCCACCAGCGGTCAGGGTTCTAGGCAGCCCCAGCATTTT.

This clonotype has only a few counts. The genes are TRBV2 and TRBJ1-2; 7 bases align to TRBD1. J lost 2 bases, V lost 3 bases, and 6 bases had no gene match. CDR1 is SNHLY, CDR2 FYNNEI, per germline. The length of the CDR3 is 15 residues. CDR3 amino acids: CASSETSGGNYGYTF. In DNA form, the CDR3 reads TGTGCCAGCAGTGAGACTTCAGGGGGAAACTATGGCTACACCTTC.

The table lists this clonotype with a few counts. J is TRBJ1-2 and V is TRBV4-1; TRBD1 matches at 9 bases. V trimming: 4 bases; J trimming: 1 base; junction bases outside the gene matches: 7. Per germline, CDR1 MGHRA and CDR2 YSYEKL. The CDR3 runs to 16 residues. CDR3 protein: CASSRDRVTVNYGYTF. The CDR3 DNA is TGCGCCAGCAGCCGGGACAGGGTCACCGTTAACTATGGCTACACCTTC.

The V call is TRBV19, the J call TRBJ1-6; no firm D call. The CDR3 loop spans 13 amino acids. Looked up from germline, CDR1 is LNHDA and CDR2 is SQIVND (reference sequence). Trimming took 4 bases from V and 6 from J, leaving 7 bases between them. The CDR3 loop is CASSKGLNSPLHF. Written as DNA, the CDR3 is TGTGCCAGTAGTAAGGGCCTTAATTCACCCCTCCACTTT.

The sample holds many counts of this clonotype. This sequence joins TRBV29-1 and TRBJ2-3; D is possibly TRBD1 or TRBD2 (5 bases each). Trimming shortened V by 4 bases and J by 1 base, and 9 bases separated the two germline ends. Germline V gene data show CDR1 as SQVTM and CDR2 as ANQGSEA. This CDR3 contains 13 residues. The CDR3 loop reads CSVVRERTDTQYF. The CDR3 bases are TGCAGCGTTGTCAGGGAGCGCACAGATACGCAGTATTTT.

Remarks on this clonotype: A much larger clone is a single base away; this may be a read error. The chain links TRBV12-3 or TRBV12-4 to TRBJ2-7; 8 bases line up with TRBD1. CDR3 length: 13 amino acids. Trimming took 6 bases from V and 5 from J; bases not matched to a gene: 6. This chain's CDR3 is CASSHATGDEQYF. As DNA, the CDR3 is TGTGCCAGCAGCCATGCGACAGGGGACGAGCAGTACTTC.

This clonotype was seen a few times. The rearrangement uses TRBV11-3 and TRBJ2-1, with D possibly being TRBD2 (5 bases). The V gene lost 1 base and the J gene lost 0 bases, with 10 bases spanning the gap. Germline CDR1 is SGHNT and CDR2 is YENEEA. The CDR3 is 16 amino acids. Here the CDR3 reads CASSLGRAGSYNEQFF. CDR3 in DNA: TGTGCCAGCAGCTTAGGGCGGGCAGGCTCCTACAATGAGCAGTTCTTC.

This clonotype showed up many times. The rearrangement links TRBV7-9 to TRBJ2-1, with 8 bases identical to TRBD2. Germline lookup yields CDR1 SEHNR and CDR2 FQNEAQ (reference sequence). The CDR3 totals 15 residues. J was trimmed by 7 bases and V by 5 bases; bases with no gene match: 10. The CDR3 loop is CASSRHGGRRNEQFF. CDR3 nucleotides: TGTGCCAGCAGCCGGCACGGCGGGAGGAGAAATGAGCAGTTCTTC. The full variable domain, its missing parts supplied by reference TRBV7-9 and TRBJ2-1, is DTGVSQNPRHKITKRGQNVTFRCDPISEHNRLYWYRQTLGQGPEFLTYFQNEAQLEKSRLLSDRFSAERPKGSFSTLEIQRTEQGDSAMYLCASSRHGGRRNEQFFGPGTRLTVL.

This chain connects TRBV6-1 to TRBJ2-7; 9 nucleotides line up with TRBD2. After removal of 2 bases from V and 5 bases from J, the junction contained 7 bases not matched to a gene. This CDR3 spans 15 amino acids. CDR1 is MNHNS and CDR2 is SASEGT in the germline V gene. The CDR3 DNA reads TGTGCCAGCAGTGAATCGGCTAGCGGGGCCCACGAGCAGTACTTC. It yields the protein CASSESASGAHEQYF.

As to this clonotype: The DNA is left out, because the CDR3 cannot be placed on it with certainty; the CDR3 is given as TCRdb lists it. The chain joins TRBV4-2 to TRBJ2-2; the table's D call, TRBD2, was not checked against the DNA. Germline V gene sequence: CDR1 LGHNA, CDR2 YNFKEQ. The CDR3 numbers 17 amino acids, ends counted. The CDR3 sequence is CASSRGGAGGLEELFFF.

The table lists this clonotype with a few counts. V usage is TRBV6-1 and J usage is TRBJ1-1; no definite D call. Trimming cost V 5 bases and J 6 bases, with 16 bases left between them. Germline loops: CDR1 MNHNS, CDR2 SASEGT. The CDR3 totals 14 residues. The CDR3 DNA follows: TGTGCCAGCAGTTCAATTTGGGGAGGACCTGAAGCTTTCTTT. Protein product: CASSSIWGGPEAFF.

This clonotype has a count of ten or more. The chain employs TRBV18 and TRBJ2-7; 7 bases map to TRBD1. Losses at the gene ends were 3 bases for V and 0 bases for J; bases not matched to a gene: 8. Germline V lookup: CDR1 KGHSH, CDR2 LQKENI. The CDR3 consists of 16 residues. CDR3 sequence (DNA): TGTGCCAGCTCACCGTTAACAGGGGTGACCTCCTACGAGCAGTACTTC. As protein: CASSPLTGVTSYEQYF. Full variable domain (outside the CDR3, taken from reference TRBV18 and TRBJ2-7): NAGVMQNPRHLVRRRGQEARLRCSPMKGHSHVYWYRQLPEEGLKFMVYLQKENIIDESGMPKERFSAEFPKEGPSILRIQQVVRGDSAAYFCASSPLTGVTSYEQYFGPGTRLTVT.

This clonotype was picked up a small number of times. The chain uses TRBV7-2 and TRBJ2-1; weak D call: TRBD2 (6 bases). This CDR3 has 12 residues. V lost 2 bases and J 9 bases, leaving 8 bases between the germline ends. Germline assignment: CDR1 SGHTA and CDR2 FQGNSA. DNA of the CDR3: TGTGCCAGCAGCTTATACGGGGGTGAGCAGTTCTTC. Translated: CASSLYGGEQFF.

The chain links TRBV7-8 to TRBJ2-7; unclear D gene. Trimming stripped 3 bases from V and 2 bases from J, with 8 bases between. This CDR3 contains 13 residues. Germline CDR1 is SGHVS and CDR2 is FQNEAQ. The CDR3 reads CASSFGPTYEQYV. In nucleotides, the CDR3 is TGTGCCAGCAGCTTCGGACCGACCTACGAGCAGTACGTC.